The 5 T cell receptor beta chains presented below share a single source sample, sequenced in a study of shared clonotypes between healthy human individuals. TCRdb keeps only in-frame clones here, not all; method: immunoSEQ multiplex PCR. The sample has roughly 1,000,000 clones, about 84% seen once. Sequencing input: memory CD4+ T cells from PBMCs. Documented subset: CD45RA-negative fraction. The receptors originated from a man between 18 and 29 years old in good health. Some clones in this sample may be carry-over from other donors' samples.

The CDR3 DNA reads as TGTGCCAGCAGCCAAGATCAGGAGCAGGGGGCATTCGATGAGCAGTTCTTC. Encoded protein: CASSQDQEQGAFDEQFF. The chain joins TRBV4-2 to TRBJ2-1; 8 bases align to TRBD1. V lost 0 bases and J lost 8; bases outside the gene matches: 12. CDR1 LGHNA and CDR2 YNFKEQ come from the germline V gene. The CDR3 spans 17 residues.

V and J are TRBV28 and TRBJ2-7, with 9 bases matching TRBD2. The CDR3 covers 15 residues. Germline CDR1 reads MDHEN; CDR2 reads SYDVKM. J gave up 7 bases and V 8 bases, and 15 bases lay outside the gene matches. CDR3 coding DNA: TGTGCCAGCGGGGGGGAGCGGGAGGTTCGAAGGGAGCAGTACTTC. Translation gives CASGGEREVRREQYF.

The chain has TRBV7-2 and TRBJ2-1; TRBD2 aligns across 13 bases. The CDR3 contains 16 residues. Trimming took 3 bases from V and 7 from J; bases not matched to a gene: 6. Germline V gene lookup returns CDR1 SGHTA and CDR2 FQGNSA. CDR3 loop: CASSLRTSGSINEQFF. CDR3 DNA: TGTGCCAGCAGCTTGAGGACTAGCGGGAGTATTAATGAGCAGTTCTTC.

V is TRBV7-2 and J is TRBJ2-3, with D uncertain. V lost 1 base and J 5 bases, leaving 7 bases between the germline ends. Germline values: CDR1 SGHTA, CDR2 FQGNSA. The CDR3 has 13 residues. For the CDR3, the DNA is TGTGCCAGCAGCTTAGGTTGGGAAGATACGCAGTATTTT. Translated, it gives CASSLGWEDTQYF.

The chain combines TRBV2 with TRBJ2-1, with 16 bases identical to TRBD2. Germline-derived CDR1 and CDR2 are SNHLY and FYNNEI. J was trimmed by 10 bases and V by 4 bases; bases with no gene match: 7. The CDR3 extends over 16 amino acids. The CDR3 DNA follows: TGTGCCAGCAGTGGGATGGGACTAGCGGGAGGGGGCGAGCAGTTCTTC. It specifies CASSGMGLAGGGEQFF.